This TCR beta chain was sequenced for a study of T cell responses to AZD1222 COVID-19 vaccine. CDR3 length equals 12 residues. Trimming removed 7 bases at V and 4 bases at J, with 10 bases between. Germline V CDR1 and CDR2: LNHNV, YYDKDF (reference sequence). Clones were read by immunoSEQ multiplex PCR, and TCRdb kept only the in-frame ones, dropping some. The data contain 200,000 or so clones, 90% to 95% of them singletons. Sequences were derived from peripheral blood, sampled on day 0 of AZD1222 vaccination. The sequence was collected from an adult in good health. The chain has TRBV15 and TRBJ1-1; tentatively, D is TRBD1 (5 bases). The CDR3 DNA reads TGTGCCACCACAGGGCAGGGCACTGAAGCTTTCTTT. It translates to CATTGQGTEAFF.